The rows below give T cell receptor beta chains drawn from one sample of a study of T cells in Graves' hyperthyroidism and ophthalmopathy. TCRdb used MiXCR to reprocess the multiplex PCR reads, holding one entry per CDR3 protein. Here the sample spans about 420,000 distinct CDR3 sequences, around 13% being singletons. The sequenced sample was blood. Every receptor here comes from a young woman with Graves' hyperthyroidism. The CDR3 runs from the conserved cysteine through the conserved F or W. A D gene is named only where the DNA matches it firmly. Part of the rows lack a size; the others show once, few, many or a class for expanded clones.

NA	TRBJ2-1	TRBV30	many	CAWNKETTIEQFF	TGTGCCTGGAACAAGGAGACCACAATTGAGCAGTTCTTC
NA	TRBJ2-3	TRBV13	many	CASSLGSRPDTQYF	TGTGCCAGCAGCTTAGGTAGTAGACCAGATACGCAGTATTTT
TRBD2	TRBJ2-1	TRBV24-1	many	CATSDGGLAGEVEQFF	TGTGCCACCAGTGATGGGGGACTAGCGGGAGAGGTTGAGCAGTTCTTC
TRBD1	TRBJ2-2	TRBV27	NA	CASTLAGTGNTGELFF	TGTGCCAGCACTCTAGCCGGGACAGGGAACACCGGGGAGCTGTTTTTT
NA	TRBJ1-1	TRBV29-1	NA	CSVVGGGGNTEAFF	TGCAGCGTTGTTGGGGGCGGAGGGAACACTGAAGCTTTCTTT
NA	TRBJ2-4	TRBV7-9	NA	CASSLGPIQYF	TGTGCCAGCAGCCTCGGACCCATTCAGTACTTC
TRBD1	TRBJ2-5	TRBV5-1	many	CASSSGQGGGQETQYF	TGCGCCAGCAGCTCCGGACAGGGTGGGGGCCAAGAGACCCAGTACTTC
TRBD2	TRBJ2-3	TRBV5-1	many	CASSVAGRRADTQYF	TGCGCCAGCAGCGTAGCGGGACGGAGGGCAGATACGCAGTATTTT
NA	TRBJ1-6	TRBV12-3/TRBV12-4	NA	CAGSLLNSYNSPLHF	TGTGCCGGCAGTTTACTAAATTCCTATAATTCACCCCTCCACTTT
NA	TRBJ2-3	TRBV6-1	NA	CASTGGTTDTQYF	TGTGCCAGCACTGGGGGGACCACAGATACGCAGTATTTT
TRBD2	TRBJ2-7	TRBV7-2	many	CASSWTSGRVSEQYF	TGTGCCAGCAGCTGGACTAGCGGGAGGGTTTCCGAGCAGTACTTC
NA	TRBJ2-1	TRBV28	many	CASSSVYNEQFF	TGTGCCAGCAGTTCAGTTTACAATGAGCAGTTCTTC
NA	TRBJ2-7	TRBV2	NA	CASRGQGTSYEQYF	TGTGCCAGCAGAGGGCAGGGGACATCCTACGAGCAGTACTTC
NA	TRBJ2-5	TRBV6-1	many	CASSQMMYPRETQYF	TGTGCCAGCAGTCAAATGATGTACCCCAGAGAGACCCAGTACTTC